This T cell receptor (beta chain) is drawn from a study of CD8 T cells in Susac syndrome. The sample holds one count of this clonotype. Germline assignment: CDR1 LNHDA and CDR2 SQIVND (reference sequence). The trim removed 6 bases at V and 3 bases at J, leaving 10 bases unmatched. The CDR3 has 15 residues. RNA in amounts of roughly 0.5 to 1 ug was reverse transcribed with random hexamers. Across 54 Vbeta and 13 Jbeta, immunoSEQ multiplex PCR amplified TCR beta CDR3. MiXCR was run by TCRdb on the immunoSEQ multiplex PCR reads, yielding one entry per CDR3 protein. The sample shows 130,000 to 150,000 distinct CDR3 sequences, around 94% of them seen only once.

Material: CD4+ T cells from PBMCs. The chain links TRBV19 to TRBJ2-5; 7 bases match TRBD2. This receptor was obtained from a human donor in good health. The CDR3 protein is CASSAPGLAEETQYF. The CDR3 nucleotides read TGTGCCAGTAGCGCCCCCGGGCTAGCGGAAGAGACCCAGTACTTC.